The 32 T cell receptor beta chains below all came from one sample that was sequenced in a study of prognosis after radiotherapy for stage I lung cancer. Multiplex PCR in two rounds served to amplify TCR beta CDR3 from genomic DNA. First-round PCR employed TRBV- and TRBJ-specific primers for each gene. Using its own MiXCR run on the multiplex PCR reads, TCRdb lists one record per CDR3 protein. The sample has 31,000 or so distinct CDR3 sequences; about 43% are singletons. The input for sequencing was PBMCs, taken before or after stereotactic body radiation therapy (not recorded which). The receptors here all came from a donor at least 50 years old with non-small cell lung cancer.

The chain combines TRBV6-4 with TRBJ2-7, with 7 bases that match TRBD1. The germline V gene has CDR1 MRHNA and CDR2 SNTAGT. The junction had 14 bases not matched to a gene; V was cut back by 2 bases and J by 1 base. The CDR3 covers 18 residues. This CDR3 reads CASSDRCLDRAGSYEQYF. CDR3 DNA: TGTGCCAGCAGTGACCGTTGCCTTGACAGGGCAGGATCCTACGAGCAGTACTTC.

This clonotype was found many times. The V and J genes are TRBV9 and TRBJ2-3; 12 bases line up with TRBD2. Germline V gene data show CDR1 as SGDLS and CDR2 as YYNGEE. CDR3 length: 17 amino acids. The V gene end was trimmed by 4 bases and the J gene end by 9 bases; junction bases not matched to a gene: 15. The CDR3 coding sequence is TGTGCCAGCAGCCCCACGACTAGCGGGAGTTTAAGAGGAACGCAGTATTTT. It translates to CASSPTTSGSLRGTQYF. Variable domain in full (rest from reference TRBV9 and TRBJ2-3): DSGVTQTPKHLITATGQRVTLRCSPRSGDLSVYWYQQSLDQGLQFLIQYYNGEERAKGNILERFSAQQFPDLHSELNLSSLELGDSALYFCASSPTTSGSLRGTQYFGPGTRLTVL.

This clonotype was recorded many times. The rearrangement uses TRBV6-1 and TRBJ2-1; 7 bases agree with TRBD2. V dropped 7 bases and J dropped 14; count of bases not matched to a gene: 17. The germline CDR1 and CDR2 sequences are MNHNS and SASEGT. This CDR3 is built from 14 residues. The CDR3 spells CASTYGPGRERKFF. CDR3 bases: TGTGCCAGCACCTACGGCCCGGGGCGGGAGAGGAAGTTCTTC.

Details on this clonotype: It may be a read error: a sequence one base away is much more abundant. The rearrangement joins TRBV7-2 to TRBJ2-4, with D possibly being TRBD1 (6 bases). CDR1 and CDR2 (germline): SGHTA, FQGNSA. This CDR3 has 14 amino acids. The CDR3 nucleotides are TGTGCCAACAGCTTAGTAGGTACAGGGAACATTCAGTACTTC. Translated: CANSLVGTGNIQYF. Full variable domain (outside the CDR3, taken from reference TRBV7-2 and TRBJ2-4): GAGVSQSPSNKVTEKGKDVELRCDPISGHTALYWYRQSLGQGLEFLIYFQGNSAPDKSGLPSDRFSAERTGGSVSTLTIQRTQQEDSAVYLCANSLVGTGNIQYFGAGTRLSVL.

This clonotype was counted a few times. This chain connects TRBV5-8 to TRBJ2-4; the D call may be TRBD1 or TRBD2 (6 bases each). Trimming shortened V by 4 bases and J by 14 bases, and 19 bases separated the two germline ends. This CDR3 is 13 amino acids long. Germline CDR1 SGHTS, CDR2 YDEGEE. The CDR3 loop is CASSDQGIGGKYF. CDR3 bases: TGTGCCAGCAGCGACCAGGGGATAGGGGGGAAGTACTTC.

This clonotype has at least ten counts. The chain employs TRBV19 and TRBJ1-5; TRBD1 matches 7 bases. The CDR3 length is 18 residues. Trimming took 5 bases from V and 5 from J; bases not matched to a gene: 18. CDR1 is LNHDA, CDR2 SQIVND, per germline (reference sequence). The CDR3 sequence is CASSPGIGMTGSHQPQHF. The CDR3 nucleotides read TGTGCCAGTAGTCCGGGAATCGGCATGACAGGGTCCCATCAGCCCCAGCATTTT.

The chain couples TRBV2 to TRBJ1-2; 7 positions agree with TRBD1. The CDR3 extends over 15 amino acids. The germline V gene encodes CDR1 SNHLY and CDR2 FYNNEI. Germline trimming cut 6 bases from V and 9 bases from J; bases unmatched to any gene: 16. The chain's CDR3 is CASSPFRDSGICYTF. The CDR3 region has the DNA TGTGCCAGCAGCCCTTTCCGGGACAGTGGGATCTGCTACACCTTC.

This clonotype has at least ten counts. The chain carries TRBV9 and TRBJ2-7; D uncertain. This CDR3 is built from 15 residues. Trimming left V 0 bases short and J 3 bases short, with 13 bases between. Germline V gives CDR1 SGDLS, CDR2 YYNGEE. CDR3 region: CASSVASGPLYEQYF. The CDR3 coding sequence is TGTGCCAGCAGCGTAGCATCTGGGCCTCTCTACGAGCAGTACTTC. Looking up the rest from reference TRBV9 and TRBJ2-7 gives the full variable domain: DSGVTQTPKHLITATGQRVTLRCSPRSGDLSVYWYQQSLDQGLQFLIQYYNGEERAKGNILERFSAQQFPDLHSELNLSSLELGDSALYFCASSVASGPLYEQYFGPGTRLTVT.

The rearrangement joins TRBV7-8 to TRBJ2-1, with 7 bases identical to TRBD2. The germline V gene has CDR1 SGHVS and CDR2 FQNEAQ. Losses at the gene ends were 10 bases for V and 3 bases for J; bases not matched to a gene: 24. The CDR3 consists of 19 residues. The DNA for the CDR3 is TGTGCCAACATCTTAACTTACGGTAGGGCTAGCGGAGTCTACAATGAGCAGTTCTTC. Its translation is CANILTYGRASGVYNEQFF.

This clonotype was seen at least ten times. The genes are TRBV6-4 and TRBJ2-1; D is undetermined. V was cut by 2 bases and J by 12 bases, with 8 bases left in between. The CDR3 extends over 11 amino acids. The germline V gene has CDR1 MRHNA and CDR2 SNTAGT. CDR3 loop: CASSDGLVQFF. The CDR3 DNA follows: TGTGCCAGCAGTGACGGGCTGGTGCAGTTCTTC.

With respect to this clonotype: At one end the junction does not follow the germline gene, possibly because of a read error. The rearrangement joins TRBV5-1 to TRBJ2-7, with TRBD2 matching over 13 bases. Germline V gives CDR1 SGHRS, CDR2 YFSETQ. The CDR3 length is 15 residues. The CDR3 nucleotides read TGTGCCAGCGGGACTAGCGGGATTTTTTCCTACGAGCAGTACTTC. It yields the protein CASGTSGIFSYEQYF. Combining the CDR3 with reference TRBV5-1 and TRBJ2-7 gives the whole variable domain KAGVTQTPRYLIKTRGQQVTLSCSPISGHRSVSWYQQTPGQGLQFLFEYFSETQRNKGNFPGRFSGRQFSNSRSEMNVSTLELGDSALYLCASGTSGIFSYEQYFGPGTRLTVT.

The rearrangement uses TRBV20-1 and TRBJ2-2, with D hard to call. The V end was cut by 5 bases, the J end by 7 bases, with 14 bases between. Germline values: CDR1 DFQATT, CDR2 SNEGSKA (reference sequence). This CDR3 contains 13 residues. CDR3 bases: TGCAGTGCTCCCTGGAGTTATAGCGGGGAGCTGTTTTTT. Translating it yields CSAPWSYSGELFF.

In this sample, this clonotype turned up many times. A much more abundant neighbour one base away suggests this may be a read error. This CDR3 is missing its conserved last phenylalanine or tryptophan, likely due to a read error. J is TRBJ1-2 and V is TRBV2; perhaps TRBD1 as D (6 bases). CDR3 length: 13 amino acids. Per germline, CDR1 SNHLY and CDR2 FYNNEI. V lost 9 bases and J 2 bases, leaving 13 bases between the germline ends. CDR3 DNA: TGTGCCAGTGCCCCGGACAGAAACTATGGCTACACCCTC. Protein: CASAPDRNYGYTL.

The gene calls are TRBV5-6 and TRBJ2-3; 8 positions match TRBD2. V lost 4 bases, J lost 5 bases, and 12 bases stayed unmatched. Germline CDR1 and CDR2: SGHDT and YYEEEE. There are 16 residues in the CDR3. The CDR3 DNA is TGTGCCAGCAGCCTTTACGGGAGGGACATAGGAGATACGCAGTATTTT. Its translation is CASSLYGRDIGDTQYF.

This clonotype was counted many times. The gene calls are TRBV7-2 and TRBJ2-1, with 9 bases lining up with TRBD2. CDR3 length equals 16 residues. V lost 4 bases, J lost 9 bases, and 13 bases stayed unmatched. CDR1 and CDR2 from the germline V gene are SGHTA and FQGNSA. The DNA for the CDR3 is TGTGCCAGCAGCTCGTCCTCTAGCGGGCGGGGGGGTGAGCAGTTCTTC. Encoded protein: CASSSSSSGRGGEQFF.

This chain uses TRBV7-6 with TRBJ2-3; a possible D gene is TRBD2 (5 bases). CDR3 length: 17 residues. V was trimmed by 1 base and J by 4 bases, leaving 18 bases between them. Per the germline V gene, CDR1 is SGHVS and CDR2 is FNYEAQ. CDR3 DNA sequence: TGTGCCAGCAGCTTAGGGACGCCCGGGAACGGAGCAGATACGCAGTATTTT. Translation: CASSLGTPGNGADTQYF.

This clonotype was counted at least ten times. This rearrangement joins TRBV18 to TRBJ2-6; 7 bases map to TRBD1. Germline CDR1 KGHSH, CDR2 LQKENI. The CDR3 totals 18 residues. Trimming took 1 base from V and 0 from J; bases not matched to a gene: 6. The CDR3 DNA reads as TGTGCCAGCTCACCACGTGGGGACAGCTTCTCTGGGGCCAACGTCCTGACTTTC. Its translation is CASSPRGDSFSGANVLTF.

The genes are TRBV6-1 and TRBJ1-2; tentative D call: TRBD1 (5 bases). The CDR3 length is 15 residues. CDR1 is MNHNS, CDR2 SASEGT, per germline. Trimming pared 10 bases from V and 1 base from J, leaving 19 bases between. The CDR3 sequence is CAIILDSNYNYGYTF. The CDR3 nucleotides read TGTGCCATTATACTTGACAGCAATTATAACTATGGCTACACCTTC.

This clonotype was seen only once. This chain joins TRBV2 and TRBJ2-1; D is unclear. The germline CDR1 and CDR2 sequences are SNHLY and FYNNEI. The CDR3 is 12 residues long. The germline V and J ends were trimmed by 8 bases and 4 bases, with 9 bases remaining between them. The chain's CDR3 is CASLAEYNEQFF. DNA for the CDR3: TGTGCCAGCCTGGCAGAATACAATGAGCAGTTCTTC. Full variable domain (remainder filled in from reference TRBV2 and TRBJ2-1): EPEVTQTPSHQVTQMGQEVILRCVPISNHLYFYWYRQILGQKVEFLVSFYNNEISEKSEIFDDQFSVERPDGSNFTLKIRSTKLEDSAMYFCASLAEYNEQFFGPGTRLTVL.

This clonotype was observed at least ten times. The rearrangement links TRBV4-3 to TRBJ2-7, with 8 nucleotides matching TRBD1. Germline V lookup: CDR1 LGHNA, CDR2 YSLEER. The CDR3 runs 17 residues. The ends lost 1 base at V and 0 bases at J; junction bases unmatched: 8. CDR3 in DNA: TGCGCCAGCAGCCAAGCTTGGCAGGGGGCAATCTCCTACGAGCAGTACTTC. Translation gives CASSQAWQGAISYEQYF.

This clonotype was detected ten times or more. V and J are TRBV7-3 and TRBJ2-1, with D unresolved. CDR1 and CDR2 from the germline V gene are SGHTA and FQGTGA. The CDR3 sequence is 13 residues long. V was clipped by 2 bases and J by 6 bases, with 8 bases between them. The CDR3 reads CASSLYVSNEQFF. CDR3 DNA: TGTGCCAGCAGCTTATATGTGAGCAATGAGCAGTTCTTC.

This clonotype was counted at least ten times. The missing conserved phenylalanine or tryptophan at the end of this CDR3 makes a read error likely. V and J are TRBV12-5 and TRBJ2-7; a weak D match, TRBD1 (5 bases). The CDR3 runs to 12 residues. Deletions cut 7 bases from V and 3 bases from J, with 10 bases between. Germline values: CDR1 LGHNT, CDR2 FRNRAP. The CDR3: CASAQGYYEQYL. The CDR3 DNA reads TGTGCTAGTGCTCAGGGTTACTACGAGCAGTACCTC.

The table lists this clonotype with many counts. V is TRBV7-9 and J is TRBJ1-4, with 7 positions matching TRBD1. The CDR3 totals 14 residues. The V gene end was trimmed by 5 bases and the J gene end by 5 bases; junction bases not matched to a gene: 5. The germline V gene has CDR1 SEHNR and CDR2 FQNEAQ (reference sequence). CDR3 in DNA: TGTGCCAGCAGCCTGAGACAGGGAAATGAAAAACTGTTTTTT. Protein product: CASSLRQGNEKLFF.

This clonotype has a count of ten or more. V gene TRBV4-2 combines with J gene TRBJ2-5; no clear D gene. This CDR3 spans 14 amino acids. Germline-derived CDR1 and CDR2 are LGHNA and YNFKEQ. V was shortened by 0 bases and J by 6 bases, with 11 bases between the two germline ends. This chain's CDR3 is CASSQEGWLQTQYF. The DNA of the CDR3 is TGTGCCAGCAGCCAAGAGGGCTGGCTTCAGACCCAGTACTTC.

V usage is TRBV6-2 or TRBV6-3 and J usage is TRBJ1-1, with 7 bases identical to TRBD1. The CDR3 spans 13 residues. J gave up 11 bases and V 6 bases, and 12 bases lay outside the gene matches. Looked up from germline, CDR1 is MNHEY and CDR2 is SVGEGT. The CDR3 region has the DNA TGTGCCAGCAGAGTCACCCAGGGGGGAAGGGCTTTCTTT. Translating it yields CASRVTQGGRAFF.

The V call is TRBV12-3 or TRBV12-4, the J call TRBJ2-1; D is perhaps TRBD2 (6 bases). The CDR3 contains 12 residues. Deletions cut 6 bases from V and 6 bases from J, with 9 bases between. CDR3 residues: CASSRDSNEQFF. The CDR3 region has the DNA TGTGCCAGCAGCCGGGACTCCAATGAGCAGTTCTTC.

The V and J genes are TRBV6-2 or TRBV6-3 and TRBJ1-1; D possibly corresponds to TRBD1 (6 bases). V was clipped by 2 bases and J by 5 bases, with 18 bases between them. The CDR3 has 16 amino acids. The germline CDR1 and CDR2 sequences are MNHEY and SVGEGT. The CDR3 spells CASSYPERGAKTEAFF. CDR3 DNA: TGTGCCAGCAGTTACCCGGAAAGGGGGGCTAAAACTGAAGCTTTCTTT.

The J gene is TRBJ2-7, the V gene TRBV5-1; 7 nucleotides align to TRBD1. The CDR3 runs 15 residues. CDR1 SGHRS and CDR2 YFSETQ come from the germline V gene. V was pared by 4 bases and J by 3 bases, with 10 bases of the junction left unmatched. CDR3 amino acids: CASSVIPGQVYEQYF. DNA of the CDR3: TGCGCCAGCAGCGTAATACCTGGACAGGTCTACGAGCAGTACTTC.

This clonotype occurred many times. The V call is TRBV6-1, the J call TRBJ1-5; D is perhaps TRBD1 (6 bases). The CDR3 covers 16 residues. Germline CDR1 MNHNS, CDR2 SASEGT. Trimming removed 9 bases from V and 9 bases from J, with 27 bases in between. The CDR3 protein is CASNGGALPSTGPQHF. In DNA, the CDR3 is TGTGCCAGTAACGGGGGGGCACTCCCTTCTACGGGGCCCCAGCATTTT.

At least ten counts were recorded for this clonotype. The J gene is TRBJ2-1, the V gene TRBV6-1; 11 positions match TRBD1. The V and J ends lost 11 bases and 7 bases, in that order; junction bases with no gene match: 7. The CDR3 spans 13 residues. The germline V gene has CDR1 MNHNS and CDR2 SASEGT. The CDR3 region is CAGGQGARNEQFF. DNA for the CDR3: TGTGCCGGCGGACAGGGGGCGCGGAATGAGCAGTTCTTC.

A word on this clonotype: The junction departs from the called germline gene at one end, perhaps through a read error. The chain links TRBV15 to TRBJ2-7; D remains unclear. In germline, CDR1 is LNHNV, CDR2 YYDKDF (reference sequence). The CDR3 is 15 amino acids. CDR3 bases: TGTGCCACCATCAGAGATCGCCTGGGTCCCTACGATCAGTACTTC. Translation gives CATIRDRLGPYDQYF.

V is TRBV7-8 and J is TRBJ1-3; D unresolved. The CDR3 is 15 residues long. Germline values: CDR1 SGHVS, CDR2 FQNEAQ. V was shortened by 3 bases and J by 1 base, with 10 bases between the two germline ends. The CDR3 coding sequence is TGTGCCAGCAGCTTCACCCCAGAATCTGGAAACACCATATATTTT. Its translation is CASSFTPESGNTIYF. Supplemented by reference TRBV7-8 and TRBJ1-3, the full variable domain reads GAGVSQSPRYKVAKRGQDVALRCDPISGHVSLFWYQQALGQGPEFLTYFQNEAQLDKSGLPSDRFFAERPEGSVSTLKIQRTQQEDSAVYLCASSFTPESGNTIYFGEGSWLTVV.